There are a few counts of the clone carrying this T cell receptor beta chain. The data derive from a study of T cells after yellow fever vaccination. TCRdb reanalysed the 5' RACE reads using MiXCR and keeps one entry per CDR3 protein. The sample lists around 310,000 distinct CDR3 sequences, around 4.5% occurring once. The CDR3 sequence is 15 residues long. Germline values: CDR1 SGHRS, CDR2 YFSETQ. Losses at the gene ends were 4 bases for V and 6 bases for J; bases not matched to a gene: 7. This receptor was obtained from a man aged 18 to 29 who received the YFV17D yellow fever vaccine. The sample consisted of PBMCs, taken 15 days after the yellow fever booster vaccination. The V gene is TRBV5-1, the J gene TRBJ1-2; 12 nucleotides line up with TRBD1. CDR3 loop: CASSKGQGAVDGYTF. The CDR3 DNA is TGCGCCAGCAGCAAGGGACAGGGGGCGGTCGATGGCTACACCTTC.